The 21 T cell receptor beta chains below were found in one sample sequenced in a study of T cells in Graves' hyperthyroidism and ophthalmopathy. What was amplified from RNA transcripts were TCR beta CDR3 regions. Using the HTBI primer set, a first-round RT-PCR was run on the TCR CDR3. MiXCR was run by TCRdb on the multiplex PCR reads, yielding one entry per CDR3 protein. The sample includes around 540,000 distinct CDR3 sequences, roughly 46% of them seen just once. The specimen sequenced was peripheral blood or thyroid tissue (not recorded which). All receptors come from a woman between 18 and 30 years old with Graves' hyperthyroidism.

This clonotype has only a few counts. The chain carries TRBV2 and TRBJ2-7; the D gene could be TRBD1 or TRBD2 (5 bases each). The germline V and J ends were trimmed by 6 bases and 8 bases, with 17 bases remaining between them. Per the germline V gene, CDR1 is SNHLY and CDR2 is FYNNEI. The CDR3 contains 13 residues. This CDR3 is CASSPSGGTQQYF. Here the CDR3 DNA reads TGTGCCAGCAGCCCCTCCGGTGGGACCCAGCAGTACTTC.

This clonotype was picked up many times. The chain combines TRBV24-1 with TRBJ2-5, with 8 bases identical to TRBD1. V lost 5 bases and J lost 5; bases outside the gene matches: 9. The V gene's germline CDR1 is KGHDR and CDR2 SFDVKD. This CDR3 is 15 amino acids long. CDR3 residues: CATSVRTGIAETQYF. The CDR3 DNA reads TGTGCCACCAGTGTCCGGACAGGGATCGCGGAGACCCAGTACTTC.

The chain combines TRBV12-3 or TRBV12-4 with TRBJ1-2, with a weak D call TRBD1 (5 bases). V lost 3 bases, J lost 6 bases, and 20 bases lay in between. The CDR3 has 16 residues. The CDR3 sequence is CASSLRDPSSGNGYTF. The CDR3 DNA reads as TGTGCCAGCAGTTTGAGGGACCCTTCCTCAGGCAATGGCTACACCTTC.

With respect to this clonotype: This CDR3 is missing its conserved last phenylalanine or tryptophan, likely due to a read error. The limits of the CDR3 on the DNA are not certain, so only TCRdb's listed CDR3 is given. The chain joins TRBV24-1 to TRBJ2-5; the table calls TRBD2, which could not be checked here. Germline V gene sequence: CDR1 KGHDR, CDR2 SFDVKD. The CDR3 region is 9 residues in length, termini included. CDR3 loop: CATSDDLGG.

This clonotype was found many times. The chain is built from TRBV7-9 and TRBJ2-2; D perhaps matches TRBD1 (6 bases). CDR1 SEHNR and CDR2 FQNEAQ come from the germline V gene (reference sequence). The CDR3 runs to 15 residues. Trimming shortened V by 1 base and J by 4 bases, and 10 bases separated the two germline ends. Here the CDR3 DNA reads TGTGCCAGCAGCTTAGGACAGGCAACCACCGGGGAGCTGTTTTTT. It is translated as CASSLGQATTGELFF.

To note about this clonotype: The junction shows a germline mismatch at one end, possibly a read error. This chain uses TRBV7-2 with TRBJ2-7; a weak D match, TRBD2 (6 bases). The length of the CDR3 is 16 residues. Looked up from germline, CDR1 is SGHTA and CDR2 is FQGNSA. The CDR3: CASSQVLGGEAYEQYF. In DNA, the CDR3 is TGCGCCAGCAGCCAAGTTCTAGGCGGGGAAGCCTACGAGCAGTACTTC. The complete variable domain, with remaining parts taken from reference TRBV7-2 and TRBJ2-7, reads GAGVSQSPSNKVTEKGKDVELRCDPISGHTALYWYRQSLGQGLEFLIYFQGNSAPDKSGLPSDRFSAERTGGSVSTLTIQRTQQEDSAVYLCASSQVLGGEAYEQYFGPGTRLTVT.

The chain employs TRBV15 and TRBJ2-7; TRBD1 matches 7 bases. The CDR3 has 16 amino acids. Germline lookup yields CDR1 LNHNV and CDR2 YYDKDF (reference sequence). The junction had 9 bases not matched to a gene; V was cut back by 0 bases and J by 4 bases. As DNA, the CDR3 is TGTGCCACCAGCAGAGATAGCACAGGGGAATTGTACGAGCAGTACTTC. This codes for CATSRDSTGELYEQYF.

V is TRBV2 and J is TRBJ1-1; D gene uncertain. Trimming took 11 bases from V and 1 from J, leaving 11 bases between them. Per the germline V gene, CDR1 is SNHLY and CDR2 is FYNNEI. There are 12 residues in the CDR3. The CDR3 protein is CARTGPNTEAFF. The CDR3 DNA follows: TGTGCCCGCACCGGGCCGAACACTGAAGCTTTCTTT.

This chain joins TRBV7-6 and TRBJ1-2; TRBD1 aligns across 7 bases. This CDR3 is built from 13 residues. Looked up from germline, CDR1 is SGHVS and CDR2 is FNYEAQ. The V segment lost 1 base and the J segment 10 bases; nucleotides outside the gene matches: 6. The CDR3 loop is CASSLGTGLDYTF. CDR3 DNA: TGTGCCAGCAGCTTAGGGACAGGTTTGGACTACACCTTC.

The rearrangement joins TRBV7-9 to TRBJ1-2; 7 bases agree with TRBD1. Trimming removed 4 bases from V and 7 bases from J; junction bases left unmatched: 6. Germline V gene lookup returns CDR1 SEHNR and CDR2 FQNEAQ (reference sequence). CDR3 length: 13 residues. CDR3 residues: CASSSETGLGYTF. DNA for the CDR3: TGTGCCAGCAGCTCCGAGACAGGGCTTGGCTACACCTTC.

The chain's CDR3 is CASSLGGDDGNTIYF. CDR3 in DNA: TGTGCCAGCAGCTTAGGCGGCGACGACGGAAACACCATATATTTT. The V and J genes are TRBV7-9 and TRBJ1-3; no firm D call. CDR3 length: 15 amino acids. Trimming removed 1 base from V and 4 bases from J, with 11 bases in between. CDR1 is SEHNR and CDR2 is FQNEAQ in the germline V gene (reference sequence).

The rearrangement joins TRBV2 to TRBJ1-2; tentative D call: TRBD1 (6 bases). Germline CDR1 SNHLY, CDR2 FYNNEI. Trimming pared 8 bases from V and 3 bases from J, leaving 13 bases between. The CDR3 totals 13 residues. This CDR3 reads CASSPGEDYGYTF. CDR3 nucleotide sequence: TGTGCCAGCTCACCAGGGGAGGACTATGGCTACACCTTC.

This clonotype was picked up many times. The chain recombines TRBV9 with TRBJ1-1; D not resolved. Looked up from germline, CDR1 is SGDLS and CDR2 is YYNGEE. The CDR3 consists of 13 residues. Trimming shortened V by 1 base and J by 2 bases, and 6 bases separated the two germline ends. The CDR3 DNA reads TGTGCCAGCAGCGTACCGGGCAACACTGAAGCTTTCTTT. It is translated as CASSVPGNTEAFF.

The V and J genes are TRBV10-1 and TRBJ1-2; 8 bases line up with TRBD1. This CDR3 region has 14 residues. The germline V gene encodes CDR1 WNHNN and CDR2 SYGVQD (reference sequence). The ends lost 3 bases at V and 4 bases at J; junction bases unmatched: 4. The CDR3 loop is CASSDTTGAYGYTF. CDR3 coding DNA: TGCGCCAGCAGTGACACGACAGGGGCCTATGGCTACACCTTC.

Of note for this clonotype: A much larger clone differs by one base, so this may be a read error. The V gene is TRBV29-1, the J gene TRBJ1-1; possibly TRBD1 for D (5 bases). V was trimmed by 8 bases and J by 1 base, leaving 11 bases between them. The germline V gene encodes CDR1 SQVTM and CDR2 ANQGSEA. The CDR3 is 12 amino acids. The CDR3 DNA reads TGCAGCACGGGACTATCGAACACTGAAGCTTTCTTT. Its protein is CSTGLSNTEAFF. Combining the CDR3 with reference TRBV29-1 and TRBJ1-1 gives the whole variable domain SAVISQKPSRDICQRGTSLTIQCQVDSQVTMMFWYRQQPGQSLTLIATANQGSEATYESGFVIDKFPISRPNLTFSTLTVSNMSPEDSSIYLCSTGLSNTEAFFGQGTRLTVV.

CDR3 nucleotide sequence: TGTGCCACCAGTGACGAAAAGGGGGCTGGGGCCAACGTCCTGACTTTC. Translated, it gives CATSDEKGAGANVLTF. The rearrangement joins TRBV24-1 to TRBJ2-6; D possibly corresponds to TRBD1 (6 bases). The V and J ends lost 4 bases and 2 bases respectively, with 11 bases between them. This CDR3 region has 16 residues. Germline V CDR1 and CDR2: KGHDR, SFDVKD.

The chain recombines TRBV29-1 with TRBJ2-7; the D call may be TRBD1 or TRBD2 (6 bases each). Trimming removed 8 bases at V and 2 bases at J, with 16 bases between. CDR3 length: 13 amino acids. CDR1 is SQVTM, CDR2 ANQGSEA, per germline. The CDR3 nucleotides read TGCAGCCAAGGGGGGCCCGTCGCCTACGAGCAGTACTTC. The encoded protein is CSQGGPVAYEQYF.

A word on this clonotype: The junction departs from the called germline gene at one end, perhaps through a read error. The V and J genes are TRBV11-2 and TRBJ2-7, with TRBD2 matching over 7 bases. CDR1 is SGHAT and CDR2 is FQNNGV in the germline V gene. This CDR3 contains 14 residues. The CDR3 region has the DNA TGTGCCAGCAGTCATGGGGAGGGCTCCCACGAGCAGTACTTC. This sequence encodes CASSHGEGSHEQYF.

This clonotype was found a few times. V and J are TRBV7-9 and TRBJ2-7; TRBD2 matches at 9 bases. Germline trimming cut 1 base from V and 7 bases from J; bases unmatched to any gene: 8. The CDR3 runs to 15 residues. In germline, CDR1 is SEHNR, CDR2 FQNEAQ (reference sequence). The CDR3 loop is CASSLESRLAGEQYF. CDR3 nucleotide sequence: TGTGCCAGCAGCTTAGAAAGTAGGCTAGCGGGGGAGCAGTACTTC. Full variable domain (missing parts from reference TRBV7-9 and TRBJ2-7): DTGVSQNPRHKITKRGQNVTFRCDPISEHNRLYWYRQTLGQGPEFLTYFQNEAQLEKSRLLSDRFSAERPKGSFSTLEIQRTEQGDSAMYLCASSLESRLAGEQYFGPGTRLTVT.

The CDR3 sequence is CASGLAGGPGNEQYF. DNA of the CDR3: TGTGCTAGCGGACTAGCGGGAGGGCCGGGAAACGAGCAGTACTTC. This chain joins TRBV25-1 and TRBJ2-7, with 15 bases identical to TRBD2. CDR3 length: 15 residues. From germline, CDR1 is MGHDK and CDR2 SYGVNS.

The genes are TRBV11-1 and TRBJ1-4; D uncertain. This CDR3 has 14 residues. V was clipped by 3 bases and J by 8 bases, with 13 bases between them. Germline CDR1 and CDR2: SGHAT and FQDESV (reference sequence). This CDR3 is CASSLGSNKEKLFF. The CDR3 nucleotides read TGTGCCAGCAGCTTGGGTAGTAATAAAGAAAAACTGTTTTTT.